This TCR beta chain was retrieved from a study of metastatic and nonmetastatic thyroid tumors. About the study: Peripheral blood and tumor or nodule samples from malignant and benign thyroid patients were compared.

Many counts were recorded for this clone. Methods used by the authors: The study built a papillary thyroid cancer distant-metastasis classifier from CDR3 differences across clinicopathological groups. TCRdb reprocessed the PCR reads using MiXCR. The V and J calls, along with clone size, are taken from TCRdb and not from the paper's own processing. The sample lists tens of thousands of clones, 14% to 15% occurring once. Germline lookup yields CDR1 MRHNA and CDR2 SNTAGT. The CDR3 runs to 15 residues. The V gene lost 0 bases and the J gene lost 0 bases, with 7 bases spanning the gap. Thyroid surgery had not been preceded by any treatment in any patient.

The J gene is TRBJ2-3, the V gene TRBV6-4; possible D gene TRBD1, 6 bases. The specimen was tumor tissue. The origin of this receptor is a female donor with papillary thyroid cancer or a benign thyroid nodule (not recorded which). Some clones in this sample may be carry-over from other donors' samples. CDR3 nucleotide sequence: TGTGCCAGCAGTGACTCCCAGGGGAGCACAGATACGCAGTATTTT. Residues: CASSDSQGSTDTQYF.